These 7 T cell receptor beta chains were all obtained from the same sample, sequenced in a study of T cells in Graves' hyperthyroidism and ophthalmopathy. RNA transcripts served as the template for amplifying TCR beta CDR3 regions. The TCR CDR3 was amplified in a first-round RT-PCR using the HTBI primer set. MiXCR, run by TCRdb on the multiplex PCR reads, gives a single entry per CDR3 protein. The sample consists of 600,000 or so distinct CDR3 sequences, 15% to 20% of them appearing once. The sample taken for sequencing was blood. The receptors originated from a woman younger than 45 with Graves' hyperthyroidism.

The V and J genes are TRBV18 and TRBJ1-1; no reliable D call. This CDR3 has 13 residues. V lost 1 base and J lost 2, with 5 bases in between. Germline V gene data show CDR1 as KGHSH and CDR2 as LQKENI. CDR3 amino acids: CASSPQHNTEAFF. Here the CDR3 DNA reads TGTGCCAGCTCACCACAACACAACACTGAAGCTTTCTTT.

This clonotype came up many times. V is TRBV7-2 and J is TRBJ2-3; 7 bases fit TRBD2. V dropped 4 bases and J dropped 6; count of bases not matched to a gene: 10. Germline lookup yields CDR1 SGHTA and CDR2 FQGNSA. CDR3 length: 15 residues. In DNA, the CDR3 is TGTGCCAGCAGCTCGAGTCCCGGACTAGGGGATACGCAGTATTTT. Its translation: CASSSSPGLGDTQYF.

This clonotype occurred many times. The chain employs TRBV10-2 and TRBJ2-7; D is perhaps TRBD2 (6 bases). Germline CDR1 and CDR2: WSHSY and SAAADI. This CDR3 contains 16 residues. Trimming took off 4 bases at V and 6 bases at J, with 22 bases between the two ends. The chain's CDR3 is CASSGSRGGAAGEQYF. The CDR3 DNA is TGCGCCAGCAGTGGATCTCGTGGCGGGGCGGCGGGCGAGCAGTACTTC.

CDR3: CASTEAGNRNNEQFF. CDR3 nucleotides: TGCGCCAGCACCGAGGCGGGGAACCGGAACAATGAGCAGTTCTTC. The chain joins TRBV5-1 to TRBJ2-1, with D tentatively TRBD2 (6 bases). The CDR3 is 15 amino acids. Germline CDR1 and CDR2: SGHRS and YFSETQ. Trimming took off 6 bases at V and 5 bases at J, with 18 bases between the two ends.

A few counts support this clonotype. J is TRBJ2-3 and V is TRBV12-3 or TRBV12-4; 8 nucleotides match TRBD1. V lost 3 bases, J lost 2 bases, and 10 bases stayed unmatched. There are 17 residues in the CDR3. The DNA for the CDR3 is TGTGCCAGCAGTTTTAGGTCAGGGGGCACACACACAGATACGCAGTATTTT. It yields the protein CASSFRSGGTHTDTQYF.

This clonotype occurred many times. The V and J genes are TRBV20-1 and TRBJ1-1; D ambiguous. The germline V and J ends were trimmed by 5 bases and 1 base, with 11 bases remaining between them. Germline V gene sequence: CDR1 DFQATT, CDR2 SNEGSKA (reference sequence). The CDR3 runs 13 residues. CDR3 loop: CSAPNPGNTEAFF. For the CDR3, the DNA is TGCAGTGCTCCCAATCCAGGGAACACTGAAGCTTTCTTT.

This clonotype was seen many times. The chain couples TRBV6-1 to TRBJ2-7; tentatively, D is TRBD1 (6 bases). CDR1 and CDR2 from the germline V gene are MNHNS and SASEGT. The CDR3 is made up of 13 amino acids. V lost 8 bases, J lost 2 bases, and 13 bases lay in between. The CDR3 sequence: CASLRTGTYEQYF. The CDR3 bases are TGTGCCAGCCTGAGAACAGGGACCTACGAGCAGTACTTC.